This T cell receptor (beta chain) originates from a study of T cell repertoires in cytomegalovirus infection. V lost 4 bases, J lost 1 base, and 5 bases lay in between. The germline gives CDR1 ENHRY, CDR2 SYGVKD. The CDR3 covers 12 residues. TCRdb processed the reads anew with MiXCR; each CDR3 protein has one entry. Here the sample spans roughly 190,000 distinct CDR3 sequences, 8.5% to 10% being singletons. The rearrangement joins TRBV10-3 to TRBJ2-7, with a possible D match to TRBD2 (5 bases). The TCR comes from a human donor in good health (CMV status not recorded). Some clones in this sample may be carry-over from other donors' samples. Sample: PBMCs. In DNA, the CDR3 is TGTGCCATCAGTGCGGGGTCCTACGAGCAGTACTTC. It codes for CAISAGSYEQYF.